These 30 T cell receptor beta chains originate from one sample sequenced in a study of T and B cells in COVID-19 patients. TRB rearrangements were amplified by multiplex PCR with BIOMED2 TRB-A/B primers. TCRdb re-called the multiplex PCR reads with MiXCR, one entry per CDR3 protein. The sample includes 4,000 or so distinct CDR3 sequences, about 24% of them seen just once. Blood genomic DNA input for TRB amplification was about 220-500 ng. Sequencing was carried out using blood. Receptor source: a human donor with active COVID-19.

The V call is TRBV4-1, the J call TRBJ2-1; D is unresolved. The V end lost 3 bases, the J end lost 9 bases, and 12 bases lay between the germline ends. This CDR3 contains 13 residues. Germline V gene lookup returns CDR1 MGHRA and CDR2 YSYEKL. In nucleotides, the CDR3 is TGCGCCAGCAGCCAGGCCGCCAATACTGAGCAGTTCTTC. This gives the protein CASSQAANTEQFF.

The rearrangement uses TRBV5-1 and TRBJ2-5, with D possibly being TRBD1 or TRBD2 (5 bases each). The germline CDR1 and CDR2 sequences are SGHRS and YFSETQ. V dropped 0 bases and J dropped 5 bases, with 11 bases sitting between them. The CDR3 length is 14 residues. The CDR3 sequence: CASSLVGREETQYF. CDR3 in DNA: TGCGCCAGCAGCTTGGTGGGCAGGGAGGAGACCCAGTACTTC.

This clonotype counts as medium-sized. This CDR3 is CASSPTIAQGALAFF. The CDR3 DNA sequence: TGTGCCAGCTCACCTACGATCGCGCAGGGGGCGTTAGCTTTCTTT. The V gene is TRBV18, the J gene TRBJ1-1; 8 bases match TRBD1. Germline V gene data show CDR1 as KGHSH and CDR2 as LQKENI. Trimming at V came to 3 bases and at J to 10 bases, leaving 13 bases not matched to a gene. The CDR3 covers 15 residues.

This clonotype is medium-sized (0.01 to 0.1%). CDR3 amino acids: CAISEPMTGNTIYF. DNA for the CDR3: TGTGCCATCAGTGAGCCGATGACTGGAAACACCATATATTTT. The rearrangement uses TRBV10-3 and TRBJ1-3; D not resolved. Germline-derived CDR1 and CDR2 are ENHRY and SYGVKD. With 2 bases removed from V and 2 bases from J, the gap between germline ends came to 7 bases. The CDR3 consists of 14 residues.

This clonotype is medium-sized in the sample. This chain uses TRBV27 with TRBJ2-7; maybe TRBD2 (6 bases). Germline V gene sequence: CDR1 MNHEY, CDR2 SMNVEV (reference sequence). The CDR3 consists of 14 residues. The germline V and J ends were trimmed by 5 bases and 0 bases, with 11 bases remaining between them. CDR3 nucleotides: TGTGCCAGCAGTACCGGAGGGAGCTCCTACGAGCAGTACTTC. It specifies CASSTGGSSYEQYF.

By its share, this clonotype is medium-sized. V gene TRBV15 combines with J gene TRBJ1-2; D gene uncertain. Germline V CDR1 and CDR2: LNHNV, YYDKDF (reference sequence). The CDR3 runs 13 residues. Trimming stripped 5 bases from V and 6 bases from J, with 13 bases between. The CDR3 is CATSPSGRHGYTF. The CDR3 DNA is TGTGCCACCAGCCCGTCTGGAAGGCATGGCTACACCTTC.

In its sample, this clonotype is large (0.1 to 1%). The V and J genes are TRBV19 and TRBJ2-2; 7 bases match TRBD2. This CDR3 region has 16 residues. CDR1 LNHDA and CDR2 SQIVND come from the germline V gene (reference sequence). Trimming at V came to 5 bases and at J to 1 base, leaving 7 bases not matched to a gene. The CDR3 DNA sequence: TGTGCCAGTAGTTTCCGGGGCGGGGGGAACACCGGGGAGCTGTTTTTT. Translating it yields CASSFRGGGNTGELFF.

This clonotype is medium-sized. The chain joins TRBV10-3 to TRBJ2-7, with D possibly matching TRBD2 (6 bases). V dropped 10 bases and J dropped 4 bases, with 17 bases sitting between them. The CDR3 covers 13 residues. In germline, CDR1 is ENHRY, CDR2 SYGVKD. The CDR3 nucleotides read TGTGCCACCAACCGGGACTCGTTATACGAGCAGTACTTC. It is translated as CATNRDSLYEQYF.

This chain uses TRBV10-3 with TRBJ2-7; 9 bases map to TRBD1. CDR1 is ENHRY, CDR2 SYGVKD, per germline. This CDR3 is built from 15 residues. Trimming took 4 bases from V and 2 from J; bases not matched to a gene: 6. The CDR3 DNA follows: TGTGCCATCAGTGGGGGACAGGGTTCGGCCTACGAGCAGTACTTC. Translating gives CAISGGQGSAYEQYF.

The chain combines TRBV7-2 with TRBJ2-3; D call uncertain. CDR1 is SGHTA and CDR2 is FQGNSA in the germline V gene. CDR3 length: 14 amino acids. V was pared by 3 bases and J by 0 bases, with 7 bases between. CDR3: CASSFAGSTDTQYF. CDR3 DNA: TGTGCCAGCAGCTTTGCAGGAAGCACAGATACGCAGTATTTT.

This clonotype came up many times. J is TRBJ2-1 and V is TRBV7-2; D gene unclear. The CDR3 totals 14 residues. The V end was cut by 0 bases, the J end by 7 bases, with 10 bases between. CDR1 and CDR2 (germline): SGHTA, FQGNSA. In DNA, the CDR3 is TGTGCCAGCAGCTTAGCAGGGTTGGGAAATGAGCAGTTCTTC. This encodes CASSLAGLGNEQFF.

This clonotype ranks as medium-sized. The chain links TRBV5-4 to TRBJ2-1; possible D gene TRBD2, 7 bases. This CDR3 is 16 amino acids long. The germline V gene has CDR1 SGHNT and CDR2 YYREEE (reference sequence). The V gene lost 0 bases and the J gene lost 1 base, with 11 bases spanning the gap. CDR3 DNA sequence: TGTGCCAGCAGCTTGGAGAGGGGGGGATCCTACAATGAGCAGTTCTTC. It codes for CASSLERGGSYNEQFF. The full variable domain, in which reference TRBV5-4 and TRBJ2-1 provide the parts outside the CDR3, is ETGVTQSPTHLIKTRGQQVTLRCSSQSGHNTVSWYQQALGQGPQFIFQYYREEENGRGNFPPRFSGLQFPNYSSELNVNALELDDSALYLCASSLERGGSYNEQFFGPGTRLTVL.

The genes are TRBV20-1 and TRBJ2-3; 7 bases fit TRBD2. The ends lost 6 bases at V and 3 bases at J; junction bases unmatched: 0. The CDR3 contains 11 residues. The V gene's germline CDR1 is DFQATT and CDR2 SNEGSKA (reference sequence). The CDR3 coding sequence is TGCAGTGCCGGGGGGACAGATACGCAGTATTTT. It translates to CSAGGTDTQYF.

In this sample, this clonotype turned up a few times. The CDR3: CASSFGTGGRETQYF. CDR3 nucleotide sequence: TGTGCCAGCAGCTTCGGGACAGGGGGCAGGGAGACCCAGTACTTC. V gene TRBV11-3 combines with J gene TRBJ2-5; TRBD1 matches 12 bases. The CDR3 contains 15 residues. The trim removed 3 bases at V and 5 bases at J, leaving 4 bases unmatched. Germline CDR1 SGHNT, CDR2 YENEEA.

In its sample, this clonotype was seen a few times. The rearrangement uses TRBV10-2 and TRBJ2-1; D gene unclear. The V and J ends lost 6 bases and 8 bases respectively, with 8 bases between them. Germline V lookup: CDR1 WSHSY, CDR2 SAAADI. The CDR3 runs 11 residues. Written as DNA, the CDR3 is TGCGCCAGCAGCAATAGGGATGAGCAGTTCTTC. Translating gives CASSNRDEQFF.

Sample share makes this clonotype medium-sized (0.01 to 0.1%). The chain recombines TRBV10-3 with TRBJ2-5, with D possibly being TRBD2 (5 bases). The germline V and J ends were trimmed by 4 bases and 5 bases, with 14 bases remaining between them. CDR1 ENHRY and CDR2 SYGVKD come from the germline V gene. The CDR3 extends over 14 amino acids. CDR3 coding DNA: TGTGCCATCAGTGTGCACCCGACGGGGGAGACCCAGTACTTC. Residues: CAISVHPTGETQYF.

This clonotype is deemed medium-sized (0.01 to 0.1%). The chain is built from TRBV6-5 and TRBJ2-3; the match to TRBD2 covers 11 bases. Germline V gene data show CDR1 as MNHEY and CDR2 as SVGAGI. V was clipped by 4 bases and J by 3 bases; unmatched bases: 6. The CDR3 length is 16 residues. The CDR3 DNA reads TGTGCCAGCAGTTCCCTACTAGCGGGGGATACAGATACGCAGTATTTT. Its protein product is CASSSLLAGDTDTQYF.

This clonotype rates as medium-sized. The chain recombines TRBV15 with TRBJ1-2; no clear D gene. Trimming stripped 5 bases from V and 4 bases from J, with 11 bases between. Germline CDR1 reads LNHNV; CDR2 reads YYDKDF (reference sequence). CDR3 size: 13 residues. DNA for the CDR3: TGTGCCACCAGCGTAGACACCAGCTATGGCTACACCTTC. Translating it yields CATSVDTSYGYTF.

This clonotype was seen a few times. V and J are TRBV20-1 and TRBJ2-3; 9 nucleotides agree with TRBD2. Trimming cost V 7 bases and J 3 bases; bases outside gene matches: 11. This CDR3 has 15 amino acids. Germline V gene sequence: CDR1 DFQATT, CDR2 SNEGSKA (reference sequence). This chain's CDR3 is CSGAPTSGFTDTQYF. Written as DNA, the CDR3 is TGCAGTGGGGCCCCGACTAGCGGATTTACAGATACGCAGTATTTT.

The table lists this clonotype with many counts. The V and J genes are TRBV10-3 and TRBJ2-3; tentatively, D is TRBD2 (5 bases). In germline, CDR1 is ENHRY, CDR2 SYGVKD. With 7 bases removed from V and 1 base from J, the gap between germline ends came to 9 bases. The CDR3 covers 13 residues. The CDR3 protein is CAIKTGGTDTQYF. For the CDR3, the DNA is TGTGCCATCAAAACCGGGGGCACAGATACGCAGTATTTT.

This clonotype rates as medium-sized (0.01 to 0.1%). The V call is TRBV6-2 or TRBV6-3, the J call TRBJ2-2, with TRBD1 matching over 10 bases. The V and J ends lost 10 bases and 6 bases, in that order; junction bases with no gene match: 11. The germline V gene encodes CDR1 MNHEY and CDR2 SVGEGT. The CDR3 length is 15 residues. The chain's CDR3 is CAIRTGGTFAGELFF. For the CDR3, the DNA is TGTGCCATCCGGACAGGGGGTACCTTTGCCGGGGAGCTGTTTTTT.

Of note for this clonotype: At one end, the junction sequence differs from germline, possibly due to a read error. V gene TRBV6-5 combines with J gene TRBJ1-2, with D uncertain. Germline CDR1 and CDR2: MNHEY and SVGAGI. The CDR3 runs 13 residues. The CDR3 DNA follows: TGTGTCAGCAGTTGGCGGGGTGGGAACGGCTACACCTTC. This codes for CVSSWRGGNGYTF.

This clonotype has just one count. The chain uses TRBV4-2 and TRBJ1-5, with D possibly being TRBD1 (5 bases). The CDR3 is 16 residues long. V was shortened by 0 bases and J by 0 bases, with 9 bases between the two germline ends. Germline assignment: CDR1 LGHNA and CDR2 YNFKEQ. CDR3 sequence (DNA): TGTGCCAGCAGCCAAGAGAGGGGTTATAGCAATCAGCCCCAGCATTTT. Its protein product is CASSQERGYSNQPQHF.

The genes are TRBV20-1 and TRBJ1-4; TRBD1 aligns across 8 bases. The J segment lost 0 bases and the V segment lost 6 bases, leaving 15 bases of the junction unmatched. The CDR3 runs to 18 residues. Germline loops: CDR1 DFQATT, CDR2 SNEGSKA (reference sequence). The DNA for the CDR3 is TGCAGTGCGGGTTCCCAGGGGGCCGGGCCCGCAACTAATGAAAAACTGTTTTTT. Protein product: CSAGSQGAGPATNEKLFF.

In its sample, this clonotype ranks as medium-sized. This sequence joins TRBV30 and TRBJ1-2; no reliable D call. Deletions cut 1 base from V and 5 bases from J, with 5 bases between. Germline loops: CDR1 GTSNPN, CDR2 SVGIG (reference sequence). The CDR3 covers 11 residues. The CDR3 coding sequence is TGTGCCTGGAGTGACGAGTATGGCTACACCTTC. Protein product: CAWSDEYGYTF.

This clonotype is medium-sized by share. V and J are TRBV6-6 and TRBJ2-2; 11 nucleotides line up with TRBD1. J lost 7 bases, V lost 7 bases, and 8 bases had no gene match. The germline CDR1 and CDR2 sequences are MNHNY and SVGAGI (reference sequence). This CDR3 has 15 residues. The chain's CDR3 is CASNTGQGDVGELFF. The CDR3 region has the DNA TGTGCCAGCAATACGGGACAGGGGGATGTCGGGGAGCTGTTTTTT.

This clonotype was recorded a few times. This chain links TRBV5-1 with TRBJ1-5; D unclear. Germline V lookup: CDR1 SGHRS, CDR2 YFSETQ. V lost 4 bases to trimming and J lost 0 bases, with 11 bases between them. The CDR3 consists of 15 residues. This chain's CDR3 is CASSPSGNSNQPQHF. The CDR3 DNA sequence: TGCGCCAGCAGCCCCTCGGGAAATAGCAATCAGCCCCAGCATTTT.

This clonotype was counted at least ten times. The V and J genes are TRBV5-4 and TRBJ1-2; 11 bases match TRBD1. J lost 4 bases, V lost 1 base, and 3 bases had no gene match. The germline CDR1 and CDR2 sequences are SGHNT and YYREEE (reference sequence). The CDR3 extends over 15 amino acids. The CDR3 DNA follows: TGTGCCAGCAGCTTGTCCGGGACAGGGGGCTATGGCTACACCTTC. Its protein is CASSLSGTGGYGYTF.

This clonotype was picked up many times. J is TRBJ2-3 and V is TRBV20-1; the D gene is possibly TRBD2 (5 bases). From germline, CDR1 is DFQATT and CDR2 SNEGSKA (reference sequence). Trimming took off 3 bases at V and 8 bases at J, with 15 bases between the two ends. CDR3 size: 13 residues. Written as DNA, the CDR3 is TGCAGTGCTAGTCCCGGGGTGGCTGCTACGCAGTATTTT. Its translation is CSASPGVAATQYF.

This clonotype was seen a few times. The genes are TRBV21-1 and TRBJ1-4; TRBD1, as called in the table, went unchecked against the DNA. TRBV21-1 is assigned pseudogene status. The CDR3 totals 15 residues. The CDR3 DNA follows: TGTGCCAGCAGCAAAGAGGGACAGGGTCATCGAAAACTGTTTTTT. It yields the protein CASSKEGQGHRKLFF.